Presented here are 15 T cell receptor beta chains from one specimen sequenced in a study of T-cell reconstitution after alpha-beta-depleted transplantation in children. The library targeted TCRbeta and was prepared with unique molecular identifiers. TCRdb redid the calling of the PCR reads with MiXCR, one entry per CDR3 protein. Counted here are about 260,000 distinct CDR3 sequences, around a tenth occurring once; the ten biggest clones make up roughly a quarter. The material sequenced was peripheral blood, taken 180 days after TCRalphabeta/CD19-depleted stem cell transplant. The receptors here all came from a male patient between 2 and 10 years old who had a stem cell transplant for chronic granulomatous disease, so the T cells may come from the graft donor.

This clonotype was detected ten times or more. The chain uses TRBV5-1 and TRBJ2-5; tentative D call: TRBD1 (6 bases). V was clipped by 4 bases and J by 4 bases, with 14 bases between them. CDR1 SGHRS and CDR2 YFSETQ come from the germline V gene. CDR3 length: 14 amino acids. CDR3 DNA: TGCGCCAGCAGCCACCGACAGGTTGGAGAGACCCAGTACTTC. Translated: CASSHRQVGETQYF.

At least ten counts were recorded for this clonotype. The genes are TRBV5-1 and TRBJ2-7; D unresolved. V gave up 0 bases and J gave up 3 bases, with 10 bases separating them. The germline CDR1 and CDR2 sequences are SGHRS and YFSETQ. This CDR3 is 14 amino acids long. The chain's CDR3 is CASSLASHDYEQYF. The CDR3 nucleotides read TGCGCCAGCAGCTTGGCTTCACACGACTACGAGCAGTACTTC. Full variable domain (rest looked up from reference TRBV5-1 and TRBJ2-7): KAGVTQTPRYLIKTRGQQVTLSCSPISGHRSVSWYQQTPGQGLQFLFEYFSETQRNKGNFPGRFSGRQFSNSRSEMNVSTLELGDSALYLCASSLASHDYEQYFGPGTRLTVT.

This clonotype was counted at least ten times. The chain carries TRBV5-1 and TRBJ1-1, with 7 bases identical to TRBD1. The CDR3 covers 15 residues. The junction had 11 bases not matched to a gene; V was cut back by 4 bases and J by 5 bases. The V gene's germline CDR1 is SGHRS and CDR2 YFSETQ. DNA for the CDR3: TGCGCCAGCAGCCTCTCAGGGGGGGAAAAAACTGAAGCTTTCTTT. This gives the protein CASSLSGGEKTEAFF.

Many counts were recorded for this clonotype. V usage is TRBV30 and J usage is TRBJ2-3; TRBD2 agrees at 9 bases. The V gene's germline CDR1 is GTSNPN and CDR2 SVGIG (reference sequence). V lost 0 bases, J lost 8 bases, and 9 bases stayed unmatched. This CDR3 is built from 15 residues. The DNA of the CDR3 is TGTGCCTGGAGTGTCTCTCTAGCGGGATGGGGTACGCAGTATTTT. It codes for CAWSVSLAGWGTQYF.

This clonotype was seen ten or more times. V gene TRBV29-1 combines with J gene TRBJ2-2, with 7 bases matching TRBD2. CDR3 length: 14 residues. Looked up from germline, CDR1 is SQVTM and CDR2 is ANQGSEA. Trimming removed 4 bases from V and 2 bases from J; junction bases left unmatched: 4. The CDR3 coding sequence is TGCAGCGTTGGGCGGGGGTCCAACACCGGGGAGCTGTTTTTT. It yields the protein CSVGRGSNTGELFF.

This clonotype was observed at least ten times. The genes are TRBV12-3 or TRBV12-4 and TRBJ2-3; 10 bases line up with TRBD1. Trimming removed 7 bases from V and 0 bases from J; junction bases left unmatched: 7. The CDR3 extends over 16 amino acids. CDR3 sequence: CASTTRTGGSTDTQYF. The CDR3 DNA follows: TGTGCCAGCACTACTCGGACAGGGGGAAGCACAGATACGCAGTATTTT.

This clonotype appeared many times. The chain combines TRBV11-2 with TRBJ2-1; D perhaps matches TRBD2 (7 bases). Germline CDR1 reads SGHAT; CDR2 reads FQNNGV. This CDR3 is built from 16 residues. The V end was cut by 6 bases, the J end by 4 bases, with 19 bases between. Here the CDR3 reads CASRNWGGGGYNEQFF. The CDR3 coding sequence is TGTGCCAGCAGAAACTGGGGGGGCGGGGGATACAATGAGCAGTTCTTC.

Concerning this clonotype itself: This clone may be a read error of a much larger clone one base away. The rearrangement joins TRBV6-1 to TRBJ2-7, with D possibly being TRBD1 (6 bases). The ends were cut back, 8 bases at V and 6 bases at J, with 17 bases in the middle. CDR3 length: 13 amino acids. The germline gives CDR1 MNHNS, CDR2 SASEGT. The CDR3 sequence: CASARTGTGEQYF. As DNA, the CDR3 is TGTGCCAGCGCGAGAACAGGGACGGGCGAGCAGTACTTC.

Note on this clonotype: One end of the junction fails to match germline, which may point to a read error. This sequence joins TRBV7-9 and TRBJ2-1; 12 nucleotides match TRBD2. The CDR3 sequence is 17 residues long. From germline, CDR1 is SEHNR and CDR2 FQNEAQ (reference sequence). Written as DNA, the CDR3 is TGTGCTAGCAGCAACCAGACTAGCGGGAGCTCCTACAATGAGCAGTTCTTC. Translated: CASSNQTSGSSYNEQFF.

This clonotype has at least ten counts. The chain joins TRBV27 to TRBJ1-2, with 11 bases identical to TRBD1. This CDR3 contains 16 residues. V lost 5 bases and J lost 6; bases outside the gene matches: 11. Germline CDR1 is MNHEY and CDR2 is SMNVEV (reference sequence). CDR3 DNA: TGTGCCAGCAGTCTTTATGCGGACAGGGGGCTTCATGGCTACACCTTC. It yields the protein CASSLYADRGLHGYTF.

This clonotype was recorded at least ten times. The chain employs TRBV10-1 and TRBJ2-3; TRBD2 might be the D (6 bases). V shed 6 bases and J shed 2 bases, with 15 bases lying between them. The CDR3 runs to 15 residues. CDR1 and CDR2 from the germline V gene are WNHNN and SYGVQD (reference sequence). The CDR3 bases are TGCGCCAGCAGCCCCAGCGGGTATCCCACAGATACGCAGTATTTT. As protein: CASSPSGYPTDTQYF.

This clonotype came up many times. The rearrangement links TRBV4-1 to TRBJ2-7; D perhaps matches TRBD1 (5 bases). This CDR3 region has 14 residues. The ends were cut back, 1 base at V and 2 bases at J, with 9 bases in the middle. Germline V lookup: CDR1 MGHRA, CDR2 YSYEKL. The CDR3 DNA is TGCGCCAGCAGCCAAGGGACAACGACCTACGAGCAGTACTTC. Translating it yields CASSQGTTTYEQYF.

The V and J genes are TRBV5-4 and TRBJ2-5, with TRBD2 as a possible D gene (5 bases). Germline V gives CDR1 SGHNT, CDR2 YYREEE (reference sequence). Deletions cut 0 bases from V and 2 bases from J, with 8 bases between. This CDR3 has 14 amino acids. CDR3 loop: CASSLAEDQETQYF. DNA of the CDR3: TGTGCCAGCAGCTTGGCGGAGGATCAAGAGACCCAGTACTTC.

The chain has TRBV23-1 and TRBJ2-1; TRBD1 agrees at 9 bases. TRBV23-1 is sorted into the ORF group, with uncertain function. The CDR3 consists of 15 residues. V lost 8 bases, J lost 5 bases, and 10 bases stayed unmatched. CDR3 loop: CASGQDRGGDNEQFF. The CDR3 DNA reads as TGCGCCAGCGGCCAAGACAGGGGGGGGGACAATGAGCAGTTCTTC.

There are many counts of this clonotype. The chain links TRBV20-1 to TRBJ2-5; perhaps TRBD2 as D (5 bases). V was clipped by 4 bases and J by 7 bases, with 16 bases between them. The CDR3 sequence is 13 residues long. Per the germline V gene, CDR1 is DFQATT and CDR2 is SNEGSKA (reference sequence). Written as DNA, the CDR3 is TGCAGTGCTAAGCAGGCCAGCGGAGGGACCCAGTACTTC. Its translation: CSAKQASGGTQYF.